This entry lists 13 T cell receptor beta chains sequenced from one sample in a study of blood T cells in healthy people across ages. With a J-beta primer mix and a sample-barcoded 5' primer, a second PCR ran 7 to 11 cycles. TCRdb redid the calling of the 5' RACE reads with MiXCR, one entry per CDR3 protein. There are around 1.1 million distinct CDR3 sequences in the sample; 35% to 40% occur only once, and approximately 14% lies in the top ten. The sequenced sample consisted of blood. These receptors were obtained from a man aged 18 to 29 in good health.

This clonotype has only a few counts. The J gene is TRBJ1-5, the V gene TRBV13; possible D gene TRBD1, 5 bases. Trimming took off 3 bases at V and 6 bases at J, with 12 bases between the two ends. This CDR3 region has 14 residues. Germline V gene sequence: CDR1 PRHDT, CDR2 FYEKMQ (reference sequence). DNA for the CDR3: TGTGCCAGCAGCTTCGGCAGGGTAGGTCAGCCCCAGCATTTT. Amino acids: CASSFGRVGQPQHF. Full variable domain (missing parts from reference TRBV13 and TRBJ1-5): AAGVIQSPRHLIKEKRETATLKCYPIPRHDTVYWYQQGPGQDPQFLISFYEKMQSDKGSIPDRFSAQQFSDYHSELNMSSLELGDSALYFCASSFGRVGQPQHFGDGTRLSIL.

V and J are TRBV7-9 and TRBJ2-1; possible D gene TRBD1, 5 bases. V lost 5 bases to trimming and J lost 10 bases, with 12 bases between them. The CDR3 sequence is 12 residues long. Looked up from germline, CDR1 is SEHNR and CDR2 is FQNEAQ (reference sequence). The CDR3 here is CASSPGAPEQFF. The DNA of the CDR3 is TGTGCCAGCAGCCCTGGGGCACCAGAGCAGTTCTTC.

This sequence joins TRBV5-5 and TRBJ1-5; D remains ambiguous. The CDR3 is made up of 14 amino acids. With 0 bases removed from V and 6 bases from J, the gap between germline ends came to 10 bases. Germline-derived CDR1 and CDR2 are SGHKS and YYEKEE (reference sequence). CDR3 in amino acids: CASSLDLGSQPQHF. The CDR3 DNA follows: TGTGCCAGCAGCTTGGATCTTGGGTCTCAGCCCCAGCATTTT.

The V gene is TRBV20-1, the J gene TRBJ2-6, with D perhaps being TRBD1 or TRBD2 (5 bases each). The CDR3 extends over 14 amino acids. Germline V lookup: CDR1 DFQATT, CDR2 SNEGSKA (reference sequence). V was pared by 5 bases and J by 0 bases, with 8 bases between. The CDR3: CSAEGSSGANVLTF. Written as DNA, the CDR3 is TGCAGTGCTGAGGGGAGCTCTGGGGCCAACGTCCTGACTTTC.

The chain joins TRBV6-5 to TRBJ1-1, with D uncertain. The V end lost 6 bases, the J end lost 3 bases, and 14 bases lay between the germline ends. The V gene's germline CDR1 is MNHEY and CDR2 SVGAGI. This CDR3 region has 14 residues. CDR3 sequence (DNA): TGTGCCAGCAGACTTCGTGGCAGAGACACTGAAGCTTTCTTT. This sequence encodes CASRLRGRDTEAFF.

The gene calls are TRBV19 and TRBJ2-2; no definite D call. CDR1 is LNHDA, CDR2 SQIVND, per germline (reference sequence). This CDR3 is built from 14 residues. With 5 bases removed from V and 1 base from J, the gap between germline ends came to 8 bases. The CDR3 loop reads CASSRAGNTGELFF. The DNA for the CDR3 is TGTGCCAGTAGTCGGGCAGGGAACACCGGGGAGCTGTTTTTT.

Here the CDR3 reads CASSRGRSFNQPQHF. Written as DNA, the CDR3 is TGTGCCAGCAGCCGGGGACGGAGCTTCAATCAGCCCCAGCATTTT. The chain has TRBV6-5 and TRBJ1-5; D might be TRBD1 (5 bases). Germline V gives CDR1 MNHEY, CDR2 SVGAGI. This CDR3 comprises 15 residues. Trimming cost V 6 bases and J 3 bases, with 15 bases left between them.

This chain uses TRBV6-1 with TRBJ2-5; 10 bases map to TRBD2. After removal of 3 bases from V and 5 bases from J, the junction contained 12 bases not matched to a gene. The CDR3 spans 17 residues. The germline CDR1 and CDR2 sequences are MNHNS and SASEGT. CDR3 DNA sequence: TGTGCCAGCAGTGAGACCCAATTTAGCGGGGGGCTTGAGACCCAGTACTTC. Protein: CASSETQFSGGLETQYF.

This chain joins TRBV20-1 and TRBJ2-3; no clear D gene. Trimming took off 0 bases at V and 0 bases at J, with 10 bases between the two ends. This CDR3 region has 15 residues. Germline CDR1 reads DFQATT; CDR2 reads SNEGSKA (reference sequence). CDR3 in amino acids: CSARDPLVSTDTQYF. The DNA for the CDR3 is TGCAGTGCTAGAGATCCCCTAGTTAGCACAGATACGCAGTATTTT.

In its sample, this clonotype was seen many times. This chain connects TRBV12-3 or TRBV12-4 to TRBJ1-2; 9 bases are shared with TRBD1. The V gene end was trimmed by 5 bases and the J gene end by 6 bases; junction bases not matched to a gene: 4. This CDR3 has 13 amino acids. The chain's CDR3 is CASSETGGNGYTF. For the CDR3, the DNA is TGTGCCAGCAGTGAAACAGGGGGCAATGGCTACACCTTC.

V is TRBV7-2 and J is TRBJ1-5; tentatively, D is TRBD1 (6 bases). The CDR3 loop spans 17 amino acids. The germline V gene encodes CDR1 SGHTA and CDR2 FQGNSA. V was trimmed by 1 base and J by 5 bases, leaving 18 bases between them. CDR3: CASSLVMTGPGYQPQHF. DNA for the CDR3: TGTGCCAGCAGCTTAGTCATGACAGGCCCTGGGTATCAGCCCCAGCATTTT.

The chain combines TRBV10-3 with TRBJ2-1; TRBD2 is a possible D gene (6 bases). Gene TRBJ2-7 matches the end of the DNA better, so the J call may be wrong. The germline V gene encodes CDR1 ENHRY and CDR2 SYGVKD. This CDR3 spans 15 amino acids. The CDR3 DNA follows: TGTGCCATCAGTCGGACGGGGGAGTCCTACAATGAGCAGTACTTC. Amino acid sequence: CAISRTGESYNEQYF.

This clonotype was seen a few times. The chain uses TRBV12-3 or TRBV12-4 and TRBJ1-2, with no clear D. V dropped 6 bases and J dropped 4 bases, with 12 bases sitting between them. The length of the CDR3 is 13 residues. CDR3 nucleotide sequence: TGTGCCAGCAGGCGCCTGGGGTCCTATGGCTACACCTTC. Translating gives CASRRLGSYGYTF.